What follows are 9 T cell receptor beta chains derived from one specimen sequenced in a study of T cells and Merkel cell carcinoma outcomes. Produced via immunoSEQ multiplex PCR; TCRdb's table is partial and in-frame only. This sample has approximately 3,000 clones, with around 96% found just once. The sequencing input was tumor tissue from Merkel cell carcinoma. Receptors originate from a human donor with Merkel cell carcinoma.

The V gene is TRBV7-6, the J gene TRBJ2-5; 8 bases align to TRBD2. The V and J ends lost 5 bases and 5 bases, in that order; junction bases with no gene match: 4. Per the germline V gene, CDR1 is SGHVS and CDR2 is FNYEAQ. The CDR3 is made up of 13 amino acids. CDR3 protein: CASSARTSETQYF. CDR3 DNA sequence: TGTGCCAGCAGCGCCCGGACTAGCGAGACCCAGTACTTC.

The J gene is TRBJ2-3, the V gene TRBV29-1; 9 positions match TRBD2. The CDR3 totals 11 residues. Germline V lookup: CDR1 SQVTM, CDR2 ANQGSEA. Trimming at V came to 4 bases and at J to 15 bases, leaving 8 bases not matched to a gene. CDR3 nucleotide sequence: TGCAGCGTTGGGAGCGGGGGGTTGCGATATTTT. Translation: CSVGSGGLRYF.

This chain uses TRBV14 with TRBJ1-1, with D hard to call. CDR1 and CDR2 from the germline V gene are SGHDN and FVKESK. V lost 6 bases, J lost 1 base, and 12 bases lay in between. CDR3 length equals 14 residues. The CDR3 reads CASRGGVGNTEAFF. CDR3 in DNA: TGTGCCAGCAGGGGCGGGGTTGGGAACACTGAAGCTTTCTTT.

This chain uses TRBV6-5 with TRBJ2-1, with D possibly matching TRBD1 (5 bases). The CDR3 runs to 15 residues. Trimming cost V 2 bases and J 3 bases, with 11 bases left between them. Germline lookup yields CDR1 MNHEY and CDR2 SVGAGI. CDR3 loop: CASSYRQPYYNEQFF. The CDR3 coding sequence is TGTGCCAGCAGTTACAGACAGCCTTACTACAATGAGCAGTTCTTC.

This clone was seen a single time. The chain couples TRBV5-1 to TRBJ2-2; tentatively, D is TRBD1 (5 bases). Germline V CDR1 and CDR2: SGHRS, YFSETQ. This CDR3 region has 15 residues. The V end was cut by 0 bases, the J end by 6 bases, with 12 bases between. The CDR3 region is CASSLVQGQSGELFF. The CDR3 DNA reads as TGCGCCAGCAGCTTGGTCCAGGGCCAGTCCGGGGAGCTGTTTTTT.

The chain joins TRBV27 to TRBJ2-7; D not resolved. CDR3 length: 14 amino acids. Germline CDR1 and CDR2: MNHEY and SMNVEV (reference sequence). Trimming pared 6 bases from V and 4 bases from J, leaving 16 bases between. The CDR3 spells CASRMTGRDYEQYF. The DNA of the CDR3 is TGTGCCAGCAGGATGACTGGCAGAGATTACGAGCAGTACTTC.

As concerns this clone: One junction end disagrees with the germline gene, perhaps due to a read error. The CDR3 coding sequence is TGTGCCAGCAGCTTGGGAGTGGTCGGGCTCGGTTTTGGGGCCAACGTCTTGACTTTC. It yields the protein CASSLGVVGLGFGANVLTF. This chain joins TRBV5-5 and TRBJ2-6, with a possible D match to TRBD1 (5 bases). The CDR3 loop spans 19 amino acids. Germline V gene lookup returns CDR1 SGHKS and CDR2 YYEKEE (reference sequence). Variable domain in full (rest from reference TRBV5-5 and TRBJ2-6): DAGVTQSPTHLIKTRGQQVTLRCSPISGHKSVSWYQQVLGQGPQFIFQYYEKEERGRGNFPDRFSARQFPNYSSELNVNALLLGDSALYLCASSLGVVGLGFGANVLTFGAGSRLTVL.

The chain recombines TRBV5-1 with TRBJ2-2; 10 bases match TRBD2. The V segment lost 2 bases and the J segment 7 bases; nucleotides outside the gene matches: 5. The germline CDR1 and CDR2 sequences are SGHRS and YFSETQ. The CDR3 is made up of 15 amino acids. CDR3 coding DNA: TGCGCCAGCAGCTTCTCTAGCGGGGGTGGCGGGGAGCTGTTTTTT. It yields the protein CASSFSSGGGGELFF.

This clone was observed once. The chain is built from TRBV7-9 and TRBJ2-6; 7 nucleotides agree with TRBD2. V lost 8 bases to trimming and J lost 3 bases; unmatched junction nucleotides: 10. The CDR3 sequence is 16 residues long. The germline V gene has CDR1 SEHNR and CDR2 FQNEAQ (reference sequence). The CDR3 DNA is TGTGCCAGCGGTCCTATCTCGGGGGGTGGGGCCAACGTCCTGACTTTC. Amino acid sequence: CASGPISGGGANVLTF.